The rows below give T cell receptor beta chains drawn from one sample of a study of cytotoxic CD8 clonotypes in ibrutinib-treated CLL. Sequencing was performed with immunoSEQ multiplex PCR; in TCRdb, only in-frame clones are kept and a portion is missing. This table holds roughly 51,000 clones, 53% found once. Sequences were derived from PBMCs, sampled after 12 months of ibrutinib treatment. All receptors come from a human donor with chronic lymphocytic leukemia. Each CDR3 is given without its conserved first and last residue. Each record gives: D gene, V gene, J gene, CDR3 protein. A D gene is named only where the DNA matches it firmly.

TRBD1,TRBV30,TRBJ1-4,AWSAAQGAREKLF
TRBD1,TRBV19,TRBJ2-7,ASSRDRTYEQY
TRBD2,TRBV5-1,TRBJ2-2,ASSLSVAGVTGELF
-,TRBV7-2,TRBJ1-2,ASSLAGYGYT
-,TRBV7-2,TRBJ2-1,ASSLARTINEQF
-,TRBV30,TRBJ1-5,AWSVRTVGSNQPQH
TRBD1,TRBV19,TRBJ1-5,ASSPDRVQPQH
-,TRBV28,TRBJ1-3,ASSSPGQIGNTIY
TRBD2,TRBV27,TRBJ2-3,ASSWGGRTDTQY
-,TRBV9,TRBJ1-1,ASSVSSVNTEAF
-,TRBV30,TRBJ1-1,AWGERRTSYTEAF
-,TRBV7-2,TRBJ2-3,ASSTYGPDTQY
-,TRBV9,TRBJ2-3,ASSVGFPADTQY
TRBD2,TRBV15,TRBJ2-7,ATSRDLAGAKDEQY
TRBD2,TRBV2,TRBJ2-1,ASEGTSGRREQF
-,TRBV4-2,TRBJ1-1,ASSQDPRSQPTEAF
-,TRBV11-2,TRBJ1-2,ASREGAGLLQYGYT
-,TRBV5-1,TRBJ1-3,ASSPDSYSGNTIY
TRBD2,TRBV5-3,TRBJ2-5,ASSWLAGAETQY
-,TRBV2,TRBJ2-5,ASKRSRQETQY
-,TRBV9,TRBJ2-4,ASSVDHGRNIQY
-,TRBV5-1,TRBJ1-3,ASSTGTYGNTIY
TRBD2,TRBV27,TRBJ2-7,ASSLTLASGTEQY
TRBD1,TRBV7-9,TRBJ2-2,ASRGGQGNTGELF
TRBD2,TRBV5-4,TRBJ2-3,ASSGTSGTTYTDTQY
-,TRBV21-1,TRBJ2-1,ASSPGTELNEQF
-,TRBV28,TRBJ1-2,ASSFQVGYT
TRBD2,TRBV11-3,TRBJ2-1,ASSPGGRAYNEQF
-,TRBV13,TRBJ2-7,ASSLRRAEEQY
TRBD2,TRBV6-6,TRBJ2-1,ASSPLGGGDNEQF
-,TRBV21-1,TRBJ2-4,ASSKVKNGGGGPLRSKNIQY